This T cell receptor beta chain was profiled in a study of shared clonotypes between healthy human individuals. In germline, CDR1 is MDHEN, CDR2 SYDVKM. The CDR3 consists of 13 residues. Trimming stripped 7 bases from V and 3 bases from J, with 13 bases between. The method was immunoSEQ multiplex PCR; TCRdb's version includes in-frame clones alone and lacks a portion of them. The table includes 2,500,000 or so clones, roughly 93% detected once. Sequenced material: naive CD4+ T cells from PBMCs. As for subset: CD45RA+ positively selected. The rearrangement links TRBV28 to TRBJ2-7, with D tentatively TRBD2 (5 bases). The clonotype comes from a man aged 18 to 35 in good health. Some clones in this sample may be carry-over from other donors' samples. CDR3 sequence reads: CASTPQRRYEQYF. DNA for the CDR3: TGTGCCAGCACCCCTCAGCGGCGCTACGAGCAGTACTTC.